The clone carrying this TCR beta chain has a handful of counts. The same CDR3 can be traced to other DNA sequences in this sample. This record belongs to a study of shared clonotypes between healthy human individuals. Across the whole study: The people who gave samples were two women and three men aged 18 to 49.

The data were produced by immunoSEQ multiplex PCR, yet TCRdb's version contains in-frame clones alone and is incomplete. The sample holds approximately 2.5 million clones, roughly 93% seen once. The CDR3 spans 12 residues. CDR1 and CDR2 (germline): KGHSH, LQKENI. Deletions cut 2 bases from V and 5 bases from J, with 6 bases between. The V and J genes are TRBV18 and TRBJ1-1; D unclear. Sequencing was performed on naive CD4+ T cells from PBMCs. Described subset: CD45RA+ positively selected. The TCR comes from a young man in good health. Some clones in this sample may be carry-over from other donors' samples. CDR3 in DNA: TGTGCCAGCTCACCAGTGAGGACTGAAGCTTTCTTT. Its protein is CASSPVRTEAFF.